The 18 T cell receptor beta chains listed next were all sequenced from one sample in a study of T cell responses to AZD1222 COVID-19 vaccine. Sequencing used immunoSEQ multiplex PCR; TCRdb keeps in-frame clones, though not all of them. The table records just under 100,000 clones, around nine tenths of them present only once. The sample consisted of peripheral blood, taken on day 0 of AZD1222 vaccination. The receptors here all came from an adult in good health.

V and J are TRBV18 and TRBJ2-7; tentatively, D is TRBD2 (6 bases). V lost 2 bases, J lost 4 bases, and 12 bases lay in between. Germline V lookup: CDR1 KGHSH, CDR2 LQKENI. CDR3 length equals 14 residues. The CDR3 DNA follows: TGTGCCAGCTCACCAGCACTAGGGAGGTACGAGCAGTACTTC. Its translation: CASSPALGRYEQYF. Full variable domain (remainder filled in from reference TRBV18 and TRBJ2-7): NAGVMQNPRHLVRRRGQEARLRCSPMKGHSHVYWYRQLPEEGLKFMVYLQKENIIDESGMPKERFSAEFPKEGPSILRIQQVVRGDSAAYFCASSPALGRYEQYFGPGTRLTVT.

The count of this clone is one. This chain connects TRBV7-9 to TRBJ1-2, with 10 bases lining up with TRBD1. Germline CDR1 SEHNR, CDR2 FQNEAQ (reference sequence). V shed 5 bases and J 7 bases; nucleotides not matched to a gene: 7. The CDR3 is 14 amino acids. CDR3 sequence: CASSNRDRGSGYTF. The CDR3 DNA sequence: TGTGCCAGCAGCAACCGGGACAGGGGAAGTGGCTACACCTTC.

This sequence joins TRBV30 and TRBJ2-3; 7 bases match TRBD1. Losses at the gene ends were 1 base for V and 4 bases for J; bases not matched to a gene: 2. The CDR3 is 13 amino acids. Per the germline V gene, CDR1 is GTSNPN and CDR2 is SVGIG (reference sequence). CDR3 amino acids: CAWSGQGPDTQYF. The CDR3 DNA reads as TGTGCCTGGAGTGGACAGGGTCCAGATACGCAGTATTTT.

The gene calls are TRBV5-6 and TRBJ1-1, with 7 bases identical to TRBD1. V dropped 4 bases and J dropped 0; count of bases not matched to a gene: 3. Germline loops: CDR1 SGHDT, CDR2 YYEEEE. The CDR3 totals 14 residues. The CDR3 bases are TGTGCCAGCAGCCCAGGACAGGTGAACACTGAAGCTTTCTTT. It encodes CASSPGQVNTEAFF.

Here the CDR3 reads CASSLRLGGGTTGANVLTF. In nucleotides, the CDR3 is TGTGCCAGCAGCTTAAGGTTGGGGGGTGGGACAACCGGGGCCAACGTCCTGACTTTC. The chain links TRBV7-2 to TRBJ2-6; D is tentatively TRBD1 or TRBD2 (6 bases each). Germline V gene sequence: CDR1 SGHTA, CDR2 FQGNSA. Trimming removed 2 bases from V and 4 bases from J, with 21 bases in between. CDR3 length equals 19 residues.

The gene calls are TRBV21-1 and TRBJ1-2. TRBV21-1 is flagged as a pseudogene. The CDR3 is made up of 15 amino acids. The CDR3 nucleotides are TGTGCCGGGGCGAGGGACCCGCTTCGGGGAGGCGGCTACACCTTC. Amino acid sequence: CAGARDPLRGGGYTF.

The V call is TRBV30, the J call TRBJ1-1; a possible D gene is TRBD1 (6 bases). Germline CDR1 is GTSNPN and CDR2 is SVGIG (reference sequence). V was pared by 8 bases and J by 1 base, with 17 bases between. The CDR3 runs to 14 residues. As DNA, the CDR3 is TGTGCCCGAGACCAACTACAGGGGAACACTGAAGCTTTCTTT. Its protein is CARDQLQGNTEAFF.

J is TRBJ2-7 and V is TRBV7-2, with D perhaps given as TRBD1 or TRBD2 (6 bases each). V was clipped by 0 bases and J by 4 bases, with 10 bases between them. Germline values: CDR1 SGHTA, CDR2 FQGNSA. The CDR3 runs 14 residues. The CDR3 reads CASSLAGGPYEQYF. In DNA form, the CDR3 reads TGTGCCAGCAGCTTAGCGGGGGGCCCGTACGAGCAGTACTTC.

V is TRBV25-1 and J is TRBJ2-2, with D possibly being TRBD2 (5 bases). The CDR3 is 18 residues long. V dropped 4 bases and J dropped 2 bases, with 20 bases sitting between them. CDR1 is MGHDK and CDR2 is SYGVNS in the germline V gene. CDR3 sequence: CASSGGLLTGKNTGELFF. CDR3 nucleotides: TGTGCCAGCAGTGGTGGGCTTTTGACGGGAAAAAACACCGGGGAGCTGTTTTTT.

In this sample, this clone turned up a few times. The chain's CDR3 is CASNNRDSNTGELFF. The CDR3 DNA reads TGTGCCAGCAACAACCGGGACAGTAACACCGGGGAGCTGTTTTTT. This chain joins TRBV7-9 and TRBJ2-2, with 7 bases lining up with TRBD1. This CDR3 has 15 amino acids. V lost 7 bases to trimming and J lost 2 bases; unmatched junction nucleotides: 7. Germline V gives CDR1 SEHNR, CDR2 FQNEAQ (reference sequence).

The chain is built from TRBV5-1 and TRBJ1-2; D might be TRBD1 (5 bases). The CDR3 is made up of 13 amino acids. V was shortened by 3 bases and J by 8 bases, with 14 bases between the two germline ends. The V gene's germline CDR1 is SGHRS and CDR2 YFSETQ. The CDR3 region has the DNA TGCGCCAGCAGCTCGGGACCGGGGGTAGGCTACACCTTC. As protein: CASSSGPGVGYTF.

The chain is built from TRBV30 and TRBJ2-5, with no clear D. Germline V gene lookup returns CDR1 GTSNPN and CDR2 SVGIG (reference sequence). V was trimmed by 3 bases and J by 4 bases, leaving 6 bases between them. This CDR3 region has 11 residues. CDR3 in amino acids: CAWSLRETQYF. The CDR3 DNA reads TGTGCCTGGAGCCTGAGAGAGACCCAGTACTTC.

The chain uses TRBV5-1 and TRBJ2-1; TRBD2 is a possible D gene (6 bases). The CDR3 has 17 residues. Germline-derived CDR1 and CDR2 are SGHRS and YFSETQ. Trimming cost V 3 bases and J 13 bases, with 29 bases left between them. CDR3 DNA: TGCGCCAGCAGCTCCCCAAAGGAGGGGAGTAGATCCTTGGGACAGTTCTTC. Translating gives CASSSPKEGSRSLGQFF.

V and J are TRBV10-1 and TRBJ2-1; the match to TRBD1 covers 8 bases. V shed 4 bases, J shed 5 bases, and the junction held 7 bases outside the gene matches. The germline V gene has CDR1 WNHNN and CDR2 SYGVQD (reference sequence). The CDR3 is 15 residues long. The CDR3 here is CASSAQTGADNEQFF. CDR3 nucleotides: TGCGCCAGCAGTGCTCAGACAGGGGCGGACAATGAGCAGTTCTTC.

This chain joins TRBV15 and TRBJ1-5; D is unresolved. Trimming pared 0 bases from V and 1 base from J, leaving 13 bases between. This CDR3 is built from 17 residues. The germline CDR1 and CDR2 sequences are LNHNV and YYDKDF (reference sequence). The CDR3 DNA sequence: TGTGCCACCAGCAGAGACCCCCGGGAGAGGAGCAATCAGCCCCAGCATTTT. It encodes CATSRDPRERSNQPQHF.

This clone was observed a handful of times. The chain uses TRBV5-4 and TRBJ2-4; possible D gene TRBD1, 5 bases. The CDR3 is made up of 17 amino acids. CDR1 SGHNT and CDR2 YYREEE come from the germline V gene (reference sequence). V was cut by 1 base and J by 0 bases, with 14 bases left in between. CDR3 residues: CASSLLGAGLAKNIQYF. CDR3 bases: TGTGCCAGCAGCTTGCTTGGGGCAGGGCTAGCCAAAAACATTCAGTACTTC.

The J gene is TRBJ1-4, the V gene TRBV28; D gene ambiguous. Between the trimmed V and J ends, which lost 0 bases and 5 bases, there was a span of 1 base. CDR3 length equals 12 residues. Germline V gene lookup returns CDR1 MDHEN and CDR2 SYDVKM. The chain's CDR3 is CASSLWNEKLFF. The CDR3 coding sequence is TGTGCCAGCAGTTTATGGAATGAAAAACTGTTTTTT.

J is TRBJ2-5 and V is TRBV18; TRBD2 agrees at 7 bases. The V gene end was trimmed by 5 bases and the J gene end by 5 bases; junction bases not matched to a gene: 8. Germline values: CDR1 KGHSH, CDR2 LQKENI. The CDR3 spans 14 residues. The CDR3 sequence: CASSFGLVEETQYF. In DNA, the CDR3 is TGTGCCAGCTCATTCGGACTAGTTGAGGAGACCCAGTACTTC.